The 25 T cell receptor beta chains listed next were all sequenced from one sample in a study of HIV-infected children after antiretroviral therapy interruption. Noted treatment: PENTA 11 planned treatment interruption arm or continuous ART arm. RNA-based 3' RACE libraries used unique molecular identifiers. TCRdb independently ran MiXCR on the 3' RACE reads; one entry per CDR3 protein. The data hold some 15,000 distinct CDR3 sequences, with approximately 3.6% observed a single time. The sequencing used CD45RA+ CD4+ T cells from PBMCs, collected from a donor given antiretroviral therapy, either interrupted or continuous. The subset is: naive CD4+ CD45RA+ CD45RO- T cells. These receptors all come from a child aged 2 to 17 with HIV.

This clonotype has a count of ten or more. This chain uses TRBV12-3 or TRBV12-4 with TRBJ2-3, with TRBD2 as a possible D gene (6 bases). The CDR3 sequence is 14 residues long. The V end was cut by 3 bases, the J end by 1 base, with 8 bases between. The CDR3, as DNA: TGTGCCAGCAGTTTCTCTAGCGGCACAGATACGCAGTATTTT. As protein: CASSFSSGTDTQYF.

This clonotype has at least ten counts. The chain combines TRBV7-2 with TRBJ2-1; 8 nucleotides align to TRBD2. The germline V gene has CDR1 SGHTA and CDR2 FQGNSA. V lost 7 bases, J lost 4 bases, and 9 bases stayed unmatched. The CDR3 loop spans 15 amino acids. The CDR3 DNA is TGTGCCAGCACCCCCCCTAGCGGGCCGTACAATGAGCAGTTCTTC. Its protein product is CASTPPSGPYNEQFF. Drawing the rest from reference TRBV7-2 and TRBJ2-1, the complete variable domain is GAGVSQSPSNKVTEKGKDVELRCDPISGHTALYWYRQSLGQGLEFLIYFQGNSAPDKSGLPSDRFSAERTGGSVSTLTIQRTQQEDSAVYLCASTPPSGPYNEQFFGPGTRLTVL.

This clonotype was recorded at least ten times. This chain links TRBV18 with TRBJ1-6, with D tentatively TRBD1 (5 bases). Germline-derived CDR1 and CDR2 are KGHSH and LQKENI. Trimming pared 8 bases from V and 8 bases from J, leaving 19 bases between. The CDR3 sequence is 15 residues long. The DNA of the CDR3 is TGTGCCAGCAGCCAAGTCGGGGCAACGGATTCACCCCTCCACTTT. It is translated as CASSQVGATDSPLHF.

There are many counts of this clonotype. V gene TRBV7-9 combines with J gene TRBJ2-1; 9 positions match TRBD2. V lost 5 bases and J lost 9; bases outside the gene matches: 8. CDR1 SEHNR and CDR2 FQNEAQ come from the germline V gene (reference sequence). The length of the CDR3 is 14 residues. DNA of the CDR3: TGTGCCAGCAGCCAAACGGGACTAGCCAGTGAGCAGTTCTTC. Protein product: CASSQTGLASEQFF.

This clonotype was recorded at least ten times. The chain recombines TRBV28 with TRBJ2-7; no clear D. Germline V gene data show CDR1 as MDHEN and CDR2 as SYDVKM. The CDR3 is 10 residues long. Trimming left V 7 bases short and J 7 bases short, with 8 bases between. The CDR3 region is CASKEREQYF. CDR3 nucleotides: TGTGCCAGCAAGGAGAGGGAGCAGTACTTC. The full variable domain, in which reference TRBV28 and TRBJ2-7 provide the parts outside the CDR3, is DVKVTQSSRYLVKRTGEKVFLECVQDMDHENMFWYRQDPGLGLRLIYFSYDVKMKEKGDIPEGYSVSREKKERFSLILESASTNQTSMYLCASKEREQYFGPGTRLTVT.

This clonotype was detected many times. The chain combines TRBV3-1 with TRBJ2-1; TRBD2 aligns across 8 bases. With 4 bases clipped from V and 10 bases from J, the junction kept 6 bases outside the gene matches. Germline CDR1 LGHDT, CDR2 YNNKEL (reference sequence). The CDR3 spans 13 residues. The CDR3 sequence: CASSLRSGGEQFF. The CDR3 DNA reads as TGTGCCAGCAGCCTGCGGTCGGGGGGGGAGCAGTTCTTC.

This clonotype was detected many times. The V call is TRBV20-1, the J call TRBJ1-6; D remains unclear. Germline V CDR1 and CDR2: DFQATT, SNEGSKA (reference sequence). Trimming took 0 bases from V and 6 from J, leaving 12 bases between them. CDR3 length equals 15 residues. The CDR3 sequence is CSARDPAYLNSPLHF. CDR3 bases: TGCAGTGCTAGAGATCCTGCGTACCTTAATTCACCCCTCCACTTT.

Ten or more counts support this clonotype. The CDR3 nucleotides are TGCGCCAGCAGCTTCCCGGGGCCGTCCTACAATGAGCAGTTCTTC. It yields the protein CASSFPGPSYNEQFF. This chain joins TRBV5-1 and TRBJ2-1; possibly TRBD1 or TRBD2 for D (5 bases each). The CDR3 extends over 15 amino acids. Germline V gene data show CDR1 as SGHRS and CDR2 as YFSETQ. Trimming took 2 bases from V and 1 from J, leaving 10 bases between them.

This clonotype was recorded at least ten times. The chain uses TRBV13 and TRBJ1-1; 10 bases line up with TRBD1. This CDR3 spans 17 amino acids. Germline CDR1 and CDR2: PRHDT and FYEKMQ (reference sequence). V was clipped by 5 bases and J by 5 bases; unmatched bases: 14. CDR3 protein: CASSLVPLRTGGTEAFF. The CDR3 bases are TGTGCCAGCAGCCTGGTCCCTCTCCGGACAGGGGGAACTGAAGCTTTCTTT. Together with reference TRBV13 and TRBJ1-1, the CDR3 gives the full variable domain: AAGVIQSPRHLIKEKRETATLKCYPIPRHDTVYWYQQGPGQDPQFLISFYEKMQSDKGSIPDRFSAQQFSDYHSELNMSSLELGDSALYFCASSLVPLRTGGTEAFFGQGTRLTVV.

This clonotype was counted ten times or more. The genes are TRBV7-2 and TRBJ2-7; TRBD1 aligns across 10 bases. This CDR3 region has 15 residues. Germline V gives CDR1 SGHTA, CDR2 FQGNSA. Trimming took 6 bases from V and 7 from J; bases not matched to a gene: 12. In nucleotides, the CDR3 is TGTGCCAGCAGACCCGCCGGGACAGGGGTCAATGAGCAGTACTTC. Translation: CASRPAGTGVNEQYF.

This clonotype was seen at least ten times. The chain is built from TRBV6-2 or TRBV6-3 and TRBJ1-4, with 7 bases fitting TRBD1. Looked up from germline, CDR1 is MNHEY and CDR2 is SVGEGT. CDR3 size: 16 residues. V lost 4 bases, J lost 7 bases, and 12 bases stayed unmatched. The DNA for the CDR3 is TGTGCCAGCAGTTCCAACCACAGGGGAGGTGGTGAAAAACTGTTTTTT. This encodes CASSSNHRGGGEKLFF.

There are many counts of this clonotype. J is TRBJ1-2 and V is TRBV18, with 7 positions matching TRBD1. V was clipped by 3 bases and J by 4 bases; unmatched bases: 8. Germline V gives CDR1 KGHSH, CDR2 LQKENI. The CDR3 extends over 15 amino acids. CDR3 amino acids: CASSPPHRDSYGYTF. CDR3 in DNA: TGTGCCAGCTCACCGCCGCACCGGGACAGCTATGGCTACACCTTC.

In this sample, this clonotype turned up many times. J is TRBJ1-1 and V is TRBV10-3; no clear D. Germline V gene sequence: CDR1 ENHRY, CDR2 SYGVKD. This CDR3 region has 15 residues. The germline V and J ends were trimmed by 8 bases and 1 base, with 17 bases remaining between them. CDR3 loop: CAIEFVSGKNTEAFF. Written as DNA, the CDR3 is TGTGCCATCGAGTTTGTTAGCGGCAAGAACACTGAAGCTTTCTTT.

In its sample, this clonotype was seen many times. This chain connects TRBV20-1 to TRBJ2-3; D ambiguous. Germline V gene sequence: CDR1 DFQATT, CDR2 SNEGSKA (reference sequence). Trimming took off 3 bases at V and 6 bases at J, with 13 bases between the two ends. The CDR3 extends over 13 amino acids. The CDR3 is CSARMGGGDTQYF. DNA for the CDR3: TGCAGTGCTAGGATGGGTGGCGGCGATACGCAGTATTTT.

This clonotype was observed at least ten times. V gene TRBV20-1 combines with J gene TRBJ2-7; possibly TRBD1 or TRBD2 for D (5 bases each). Per germline, CDR1 DFQATT and CDR2 SNEGSKA (reference sequence). CDR3 length: 11 amino acids. CDR3 DNA sequence: TGCAGGGGGGTAAGGGACTACGAGCAGTACTTC. It codes for CRGVRDYEQYF.

In its sample, this clonotype was seen many times. The rearrangement uses TRBV7-2 and TRBJ1-6, with TRBD1 matching over 7 bases. V shed 4 bases, J shed 5 bases, and the junction held 11 bases outside the gene matches. From germline, CDR1 is SGHTA and CDR2 FQGNSA. There are 17 residues in the CDR3. CDR3 region: CASSSPLGRGDNSPLHF. The CDR3 nucleotides read TGTGCCAGCAGCTCTCCACTTGGCAGGGGGGATAATTCACCCCTCCACTTT.

This clonotype appeared many times. This sequence joins TRBV6-5 and TRBJ2-5, with D perhaps assigned TRBD1 or TRBD2 (5 bases each). V was shortened by 8 bases and J by 4 bases, with 8 bases between the two germline ends. CDR1 is MNHEY, CDR2 SVGAGI, per germline. There are 11 residues in the CDR3. The CDR3 loop reads CASGTPETQYF. The CDR3 region has the DNA TGTGCCAGCGGGACCCCAGAGACCCAGTACTTC.

This clonotype has ten or more counts. The rearrangement joins TRBV10-3 to TRBJ1-2; no clear D. The CDR3 runs to 14 residues. V was pared by 2 bases and J by 4 bases, with 11 bases between. The germline CDR1 and CDR2 sequences are ENHRY and SYGVKD. For the CDR3, the DNA is TGTGCCATCAGTGAGATGAGGGCAGCCTATGGCTACACCTTC. Protein sequence: CAISEMRAAYGYTF.

This clonotype has ten or more counts. The chain has TRBV3-1 and TRBJ2-3; 7 bases fit TRBD1. The V gene's germline CDR1 is LGHDT and CDR2 YNNKEL (reference sequence). The CDR3 covers 14 residues. The ends lost 1 base at V and 5 bases at J; junction bases unmatched: 3. The CDR3 spells CASSQGQGGDTQYF. CDR3 coding DNA: TGTGCCAGCAGCCAAGGACAGGGTGGAGATACGCAGTATTTT.

This clonotype was detected many times. V and J are TRBV28 and TRBJ2-7; D not resolved. Between the trimmed V and J ends, which lost 2 bases and 0 bases, there was a span of 8 bases. Germline V gene lookup returns CDR1 MDHEN and CDR2 SYDVKM. The CDR3 extends over 14 amino acids. The CDR3 sequence is CASSLVISSYEQYF. For the CDR3, the DNA is TGTGCCAGCAGTTTAGTCATTAGCTCCTACGAGCAGTACTTC.

There are a few counts of this clonotype. This chain uses TRBV28 with TRBJ2-1; a weak D match, TRBD1 (6 bases). Germline V gene sequence: CDR1 MDHEN, CDR2 SYDVKM. The ends were cut back, 3 bases at V and 7 bases at J, with 13 bases in the middle. This CDR3 is built from 14 residues. The CDR3 nucleotides read TGTGCCAGCAGTTTTCGGACAGTCGGGAATGAGCAGTTCTTC. This gives the protein CASSFRTVGNEQFF.

This clonotype was seen at least ten times. CDR3 nucleotides: TGTGCCAGCAAGAACCCGCGGAGGAATGAGCAGTTCTTC. This gives the protein CASKNPRRNEQFF. This chain uses TRBV6-4 with TRBJ2-1; tentatively, D is TRBD2 (5 bases). This CDR3 spans 13 amino acids. V lost 7 bases, J lost 7 bases, and 14 bases lay in between. CDR1 is MRHNA and CDR2 is SNTAGT in the germline V gene.

This clonotype has a count of ten or more. Here the CDR3 reads CASSFNPNLPQHF. CDR3 in DNA: TGCGCCAGCAGTTTTAACCCCAATTTACCCCAGCATTTT. This chain links TRBV23-1 with TRBJ1-5; D not certain. TRBV23-1 is an open reading frame whose function is uncertain. The CDR3 has 13 residues. Trimming removed 5 bases at V and 10 bases at J, with 15 bases between.

J is TRBJ2-7 and V is TRBV2, with D perhaps matching TRBD1 or TRBD2 (5 bases each). There are 12 residues in the CDR3. Trimming pared 5 bases from V and 4 bases from J, leaving 9 bases between. The germline V gene encodes CDR1 SNHLY and CDR2 FYNNEI. CDR3 sequence reads: CASSQGRYEQYF. Here the CDR3 DNA reads TGTGCCAGCAGTCAGGGACGGTACGAGCAGTACTTC. The variable domain in full, completed from reference TRBV2 and TRBJ2-7, reads EPEVTQTPSHQVTQMGQEVILRCVPISNHLYFYWYRQILGQKVEFLVSFYNNEISEKSEIFDDQFSVERPDGSNFTLKIRSTKLEDSAMYFCASSQGRYEQYFGPGTRLTVT.

This clonotype was counted many times. The chain links TRBV2 to TRBJ2-1, with D perhaps TRBD2 (6 bases). Germline CDR1 reads SNHLY; CDR2 reads FYNNEI. The CDR3 contains 16 residues. The germline V and J ends were trimmed by 6 bases and 4 bases, with 19 bases remaining between them. In nucleotides, the CDR3 is TGTGCCAGCAGAAACCGGGACTTCTTAAATTACAATGAGCAGTTCTTC. Its protein product is CASRNRDFLNYNEQFF. Combining the CDR3 with reference TRBV2 and TRBJ2-1 gives the whole variable domain EPEVTQTPSHQVTQMGQEVILRCVPISNHLYFYWYRQILGQKVEFLVSFYNNEISEKSEIFDDQFSVERPDGSNFTLKIRSTKLEDSAMYFCASRNRDFLNYNEQFFGPGTRLTVL.